The clone carrying this TCR beta chain was recorded only once. These data originate in a study of blood T cell repertoires in COVID-19. Measured with immunoSEQ multiplex PCR; TCRdb has only the in-frame clones, and not every one. Of around 190,000 clones in the sample, less than 85% were seen once. Residents of about two dozen US areas, aged roughly 18 to 90 years, made up the participants. Clinical history reported by participants formed the basis on which cohorts were assigned. Symptom resolution, clearance, or two negative PCRs marked the recovered donors of Cohort 3. In germline, CDR1 is SGDLS, CDR2 YYNGEE. The CDR3 runs 18 residues. V lost 0 bases to trimming and J lost 0 bases, with 17 bases between them.

The TCR was taken from a woman aged 25 to 39 who had recovered from COVID-19. The sequenced material came from PBMCs or T cells enriched from blood (not recorded which). V and J are TRBV9 and TRBJ2-3, with D tentatively TRBD1 (5 bases). The CDR3 DNA reads as TGTGCCAGCAGCGTAGTTGACAGCCGCTCTTCTAGCACAGATACGCAGTATTTT. This translates into CASSVVDSRSSSTDTQYF.